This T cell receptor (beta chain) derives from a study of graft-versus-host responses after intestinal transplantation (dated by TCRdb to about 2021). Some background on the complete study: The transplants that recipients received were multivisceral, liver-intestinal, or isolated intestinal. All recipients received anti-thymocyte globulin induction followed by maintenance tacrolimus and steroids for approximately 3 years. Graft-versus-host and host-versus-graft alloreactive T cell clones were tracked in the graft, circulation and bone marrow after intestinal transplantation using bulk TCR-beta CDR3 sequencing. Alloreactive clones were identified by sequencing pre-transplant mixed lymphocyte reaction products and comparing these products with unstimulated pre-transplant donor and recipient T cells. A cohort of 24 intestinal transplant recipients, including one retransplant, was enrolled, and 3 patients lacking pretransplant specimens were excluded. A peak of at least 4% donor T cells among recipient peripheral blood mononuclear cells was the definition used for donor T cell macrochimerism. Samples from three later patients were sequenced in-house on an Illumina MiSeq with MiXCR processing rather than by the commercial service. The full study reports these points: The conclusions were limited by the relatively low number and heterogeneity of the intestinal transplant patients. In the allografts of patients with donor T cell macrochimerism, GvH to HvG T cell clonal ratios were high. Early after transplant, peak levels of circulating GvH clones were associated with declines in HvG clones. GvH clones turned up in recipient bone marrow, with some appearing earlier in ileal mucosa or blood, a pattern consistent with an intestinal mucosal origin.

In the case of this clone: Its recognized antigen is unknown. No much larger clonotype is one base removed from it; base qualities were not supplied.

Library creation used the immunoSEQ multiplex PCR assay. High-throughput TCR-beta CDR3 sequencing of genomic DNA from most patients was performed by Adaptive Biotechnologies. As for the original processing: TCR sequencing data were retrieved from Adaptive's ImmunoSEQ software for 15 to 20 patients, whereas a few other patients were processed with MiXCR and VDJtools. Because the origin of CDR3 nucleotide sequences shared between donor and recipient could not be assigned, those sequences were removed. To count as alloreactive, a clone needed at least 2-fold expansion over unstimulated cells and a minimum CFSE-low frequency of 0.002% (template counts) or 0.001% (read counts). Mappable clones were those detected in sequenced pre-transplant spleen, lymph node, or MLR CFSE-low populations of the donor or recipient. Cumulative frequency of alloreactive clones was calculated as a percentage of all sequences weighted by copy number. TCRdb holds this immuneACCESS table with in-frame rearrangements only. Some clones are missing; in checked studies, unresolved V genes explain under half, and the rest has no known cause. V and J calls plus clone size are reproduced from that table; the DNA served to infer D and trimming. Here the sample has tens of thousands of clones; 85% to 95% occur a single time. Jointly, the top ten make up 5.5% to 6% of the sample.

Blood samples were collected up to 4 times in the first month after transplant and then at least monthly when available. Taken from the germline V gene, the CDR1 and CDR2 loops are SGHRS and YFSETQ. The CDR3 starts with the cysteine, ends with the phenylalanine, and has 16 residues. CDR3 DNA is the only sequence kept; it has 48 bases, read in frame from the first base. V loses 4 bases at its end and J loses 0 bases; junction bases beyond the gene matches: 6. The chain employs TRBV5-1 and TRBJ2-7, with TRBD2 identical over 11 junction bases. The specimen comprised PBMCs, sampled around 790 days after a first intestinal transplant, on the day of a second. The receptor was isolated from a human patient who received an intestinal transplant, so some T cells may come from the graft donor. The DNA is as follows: TGCGCCAGCAGCCCAGGGACTAGCGGAGTCTCCTACGAGCAGTACTTC. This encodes CASSPGTSGVSYEQYF.